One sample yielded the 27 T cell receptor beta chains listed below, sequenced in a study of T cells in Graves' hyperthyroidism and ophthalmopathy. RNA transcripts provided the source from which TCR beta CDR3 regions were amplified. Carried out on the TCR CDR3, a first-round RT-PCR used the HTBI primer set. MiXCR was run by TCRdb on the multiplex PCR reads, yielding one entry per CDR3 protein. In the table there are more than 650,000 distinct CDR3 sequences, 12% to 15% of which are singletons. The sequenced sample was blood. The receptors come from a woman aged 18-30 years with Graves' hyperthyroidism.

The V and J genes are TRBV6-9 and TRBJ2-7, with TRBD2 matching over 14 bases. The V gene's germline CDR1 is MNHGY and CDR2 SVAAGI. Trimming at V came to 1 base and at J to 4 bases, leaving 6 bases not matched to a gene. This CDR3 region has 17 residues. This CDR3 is CASSYWTSGRSRYEQYF. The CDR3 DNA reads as TGTGCCAGCAGTTATTGGACTAGCGGGAGGTCTAGATACGAGCAGTACTTC.

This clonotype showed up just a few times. The CDR3 coding sequence is TGTGCCAGCACCTACCCCGGGACACAGACTGAAGCTTTCTTT. This gives the protein CASTYPGTQTEAFF. The rearrangement joins TRBV7-8 to TRBJ1-1; possibly TRBD1 for D (6 bases). Per germline, CDR1 SGHVS and CDR2 FQNEAQ. Trimming took off 7 bases at V and 5 bases at J, with 17 bases between the two ends. CDR3 size: 14 residues.

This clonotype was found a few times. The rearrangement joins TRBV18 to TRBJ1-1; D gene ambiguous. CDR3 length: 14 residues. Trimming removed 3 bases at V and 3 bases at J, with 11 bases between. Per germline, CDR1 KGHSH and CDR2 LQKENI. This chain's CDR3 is CASSPASLDTEAFF. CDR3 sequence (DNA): TGTGCCAGCTCACCCGCCTCGTTGGACACTGAAGCTTTCTTT.

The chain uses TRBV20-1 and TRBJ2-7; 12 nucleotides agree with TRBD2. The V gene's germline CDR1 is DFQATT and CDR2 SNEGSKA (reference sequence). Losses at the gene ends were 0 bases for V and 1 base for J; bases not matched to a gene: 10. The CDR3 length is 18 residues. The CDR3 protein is CSAREGWLAGGPSYEQYF. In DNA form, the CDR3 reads TGCAGTGCTAGAGAGGGATGGCTAGCGGGAGGGCCGTCCTACGAGCAGTACTTC.

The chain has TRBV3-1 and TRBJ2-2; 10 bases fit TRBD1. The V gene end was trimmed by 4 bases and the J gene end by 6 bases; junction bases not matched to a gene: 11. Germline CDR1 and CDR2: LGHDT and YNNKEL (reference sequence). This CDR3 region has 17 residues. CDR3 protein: CASSPPPLGQGPGELFF. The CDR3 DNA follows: TGTGCCAGCAGCCCGCCCCCCTTGGGACAGGGGCCCGGGGAGCTGTTTTTT.

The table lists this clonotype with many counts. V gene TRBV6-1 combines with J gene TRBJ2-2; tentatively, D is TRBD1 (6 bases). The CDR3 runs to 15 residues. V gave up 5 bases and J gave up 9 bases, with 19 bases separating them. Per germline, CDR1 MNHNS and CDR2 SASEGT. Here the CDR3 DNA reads TGTGCCAGCAGTTTCGGAGCAGGGGATGTTTGGGAGCTGTTTTTT. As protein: CASSFGAGDVWELFF.

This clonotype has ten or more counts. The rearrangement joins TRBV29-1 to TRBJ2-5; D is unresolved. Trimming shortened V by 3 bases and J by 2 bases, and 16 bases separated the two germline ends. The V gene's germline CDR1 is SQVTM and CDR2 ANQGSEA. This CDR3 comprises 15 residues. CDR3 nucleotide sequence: TGCAGCGTTGATTTGGCGGCAAAAGGGCAAGAGACCCAGTACTTC. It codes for CSVDLAAKGQETQYF.

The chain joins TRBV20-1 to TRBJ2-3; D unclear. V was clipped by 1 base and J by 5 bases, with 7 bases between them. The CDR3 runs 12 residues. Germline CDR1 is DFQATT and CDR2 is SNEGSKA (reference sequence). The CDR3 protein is CSARVTGDTQYF. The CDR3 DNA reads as TGCAGTGCTAGAGTGACGGGAGATACGCAGTATTTT.

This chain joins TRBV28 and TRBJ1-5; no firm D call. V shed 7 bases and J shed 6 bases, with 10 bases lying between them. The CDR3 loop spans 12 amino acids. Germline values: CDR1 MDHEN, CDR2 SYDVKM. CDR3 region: CASTDPPQPQHF. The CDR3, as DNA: TGTGCCAGCACCGATCCACCTCAGCCCCAGCATTTT. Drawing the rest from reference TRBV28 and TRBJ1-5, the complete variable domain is DVKVTQSSRYLVKRTGEKVFLECVQDMDHENMFWYRQDPGLGLRLIYFSYDVKMKEKGDIPEGYSVSREKKERFSLILESASTNQTSMYLCASTDPPQPQHFGDGTRLSIL.

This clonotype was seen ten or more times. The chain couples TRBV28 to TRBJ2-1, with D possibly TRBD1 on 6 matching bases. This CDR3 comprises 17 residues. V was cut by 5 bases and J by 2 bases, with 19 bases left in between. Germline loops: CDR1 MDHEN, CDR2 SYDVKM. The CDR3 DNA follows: TGTGCCAGCAGTGTAATCCACAGGGCCGGAACCTACAATGAGCAGTTCTTC. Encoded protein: CASSVIHRAGTYNEQFF.

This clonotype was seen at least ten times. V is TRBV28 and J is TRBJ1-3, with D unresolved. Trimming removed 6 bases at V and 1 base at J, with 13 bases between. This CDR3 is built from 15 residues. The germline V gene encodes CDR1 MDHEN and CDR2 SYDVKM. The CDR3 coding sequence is TGTGCCAGCAGGGCGCGCCGGCGGTCTGGAAACACCATATATTTT. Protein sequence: CASRARRRSGNTIYF.

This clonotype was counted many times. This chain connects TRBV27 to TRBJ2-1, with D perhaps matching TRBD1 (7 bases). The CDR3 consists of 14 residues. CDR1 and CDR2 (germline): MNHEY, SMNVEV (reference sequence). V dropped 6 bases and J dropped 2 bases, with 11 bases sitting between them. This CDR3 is CASSLRGAYNEQFF. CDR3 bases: TGTGCCAGCAGCCTCAGGGGGGCCTACAATGAGCAGTTCTTC.

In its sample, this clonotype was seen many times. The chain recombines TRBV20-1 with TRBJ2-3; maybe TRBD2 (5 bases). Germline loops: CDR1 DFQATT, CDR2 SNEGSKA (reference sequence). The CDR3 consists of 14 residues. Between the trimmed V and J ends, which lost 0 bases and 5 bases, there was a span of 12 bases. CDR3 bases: TGCAGTGCTAGAGATTCTGAGGGCGGAGATACGCAGTATTTT. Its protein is CSARDSEGGDTQYF.

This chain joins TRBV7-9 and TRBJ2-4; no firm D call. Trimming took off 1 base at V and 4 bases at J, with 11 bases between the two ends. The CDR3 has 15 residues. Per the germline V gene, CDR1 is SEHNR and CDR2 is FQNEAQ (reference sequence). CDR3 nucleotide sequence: TGTGCCAGCAGCTTAGTTATCGACGGGAAAAACATTCAGTACTTC. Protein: CASSLVIDGKNIQYF.

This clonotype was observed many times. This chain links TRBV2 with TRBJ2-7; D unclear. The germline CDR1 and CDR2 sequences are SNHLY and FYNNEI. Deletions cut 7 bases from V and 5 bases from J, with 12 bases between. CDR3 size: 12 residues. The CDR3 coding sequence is TGTGCCAGCAACTCGAGGCCTAACGAGCAGTACTTC. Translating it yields CASNSRPNEQYF.

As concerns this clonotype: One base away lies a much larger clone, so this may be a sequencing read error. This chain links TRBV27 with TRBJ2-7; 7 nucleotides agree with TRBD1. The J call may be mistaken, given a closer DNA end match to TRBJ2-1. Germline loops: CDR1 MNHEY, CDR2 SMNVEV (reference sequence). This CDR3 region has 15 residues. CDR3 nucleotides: TGTGCCAGCAGTTTAAAGGGGGCGCCTATCTACGAGCAGTTCTTC. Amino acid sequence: CASSLKGAPIYEQFF.

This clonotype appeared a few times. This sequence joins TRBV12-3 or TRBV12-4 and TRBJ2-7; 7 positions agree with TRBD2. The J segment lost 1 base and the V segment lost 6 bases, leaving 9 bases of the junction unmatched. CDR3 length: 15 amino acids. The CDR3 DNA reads TGTGCCAGCAGGACGACGGGAGGTCAATCCTACGAGCAGTACTTC. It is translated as CASRTTGGQSYEQYF.

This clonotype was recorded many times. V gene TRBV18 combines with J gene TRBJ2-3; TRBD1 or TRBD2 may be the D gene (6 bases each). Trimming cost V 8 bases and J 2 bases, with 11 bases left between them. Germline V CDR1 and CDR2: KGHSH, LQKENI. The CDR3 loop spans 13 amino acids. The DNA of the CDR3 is TGTGCCAGCAGCCCGGGGGCCACAGATACGCAGTATTTT. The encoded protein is CASSPGATDTQYF.

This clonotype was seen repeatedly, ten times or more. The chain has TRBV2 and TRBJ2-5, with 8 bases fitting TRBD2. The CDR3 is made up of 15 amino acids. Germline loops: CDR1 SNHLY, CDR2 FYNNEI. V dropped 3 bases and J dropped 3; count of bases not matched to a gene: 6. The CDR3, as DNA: TGTGCCAGCAGTGATATGGCGGGAGGAAAAGAGACCCAGTACTTC. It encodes CASSDMAGGKETQYF.

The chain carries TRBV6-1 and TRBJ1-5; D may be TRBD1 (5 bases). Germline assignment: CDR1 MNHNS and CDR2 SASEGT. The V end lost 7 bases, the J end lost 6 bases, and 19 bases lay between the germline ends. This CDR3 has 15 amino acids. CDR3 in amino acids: CASNPWGRTAQPQHF. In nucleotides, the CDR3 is TGTGCCAGCAACCCCTGGGGGAGGACTGCTCAGCCCCAGCATTTT.

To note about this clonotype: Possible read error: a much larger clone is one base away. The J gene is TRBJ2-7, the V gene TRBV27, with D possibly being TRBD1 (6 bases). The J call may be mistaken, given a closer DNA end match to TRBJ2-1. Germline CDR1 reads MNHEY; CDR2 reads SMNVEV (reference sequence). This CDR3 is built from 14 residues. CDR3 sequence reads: CASSLNRDIYEQFF. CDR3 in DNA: TGTGCCAGCAGTTTAAACAGGGATATCTACGAGCAGTTCTTC.

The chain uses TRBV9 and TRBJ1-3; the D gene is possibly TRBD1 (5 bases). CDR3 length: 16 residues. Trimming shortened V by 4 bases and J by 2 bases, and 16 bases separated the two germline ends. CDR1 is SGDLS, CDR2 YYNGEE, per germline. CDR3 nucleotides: TGTGCCAGCAGCCCCTACCAGGGCCCCCCTGGAAACACCATATATTTT. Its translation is CASSPYQGPPGNTIYF.

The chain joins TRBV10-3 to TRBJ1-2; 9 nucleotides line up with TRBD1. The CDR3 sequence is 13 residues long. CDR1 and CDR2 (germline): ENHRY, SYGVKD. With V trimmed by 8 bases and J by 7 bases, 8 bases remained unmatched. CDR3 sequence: CAIGTGGTGGYTF. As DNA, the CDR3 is TGTGCCATCGGAACAGGGGGCACCGGTGGCTACACCTTC.

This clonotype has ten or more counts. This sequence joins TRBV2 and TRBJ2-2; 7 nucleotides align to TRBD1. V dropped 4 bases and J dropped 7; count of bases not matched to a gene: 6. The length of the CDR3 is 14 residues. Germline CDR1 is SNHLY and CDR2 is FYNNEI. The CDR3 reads CASSADRRYGELFF. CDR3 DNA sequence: TGTGCCAGCAGTGCGGACAGGAGGTACGGGGAGCTGTTTTTT. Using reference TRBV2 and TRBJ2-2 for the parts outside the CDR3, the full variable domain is EPEVTQTPSHQVTQMGQEVILRCVPISNHLYFYWYRQILGQKVEFLVSFYNNEISEKSEIFDDQFSVERPDGSNFTLKIRSTKLEDSAMYFCASSADRRYGELFFGEGSRLTVL.

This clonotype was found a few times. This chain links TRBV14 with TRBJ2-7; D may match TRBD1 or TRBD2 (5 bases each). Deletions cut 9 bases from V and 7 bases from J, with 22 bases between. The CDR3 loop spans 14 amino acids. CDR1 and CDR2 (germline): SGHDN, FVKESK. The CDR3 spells CASTFTGTPGEQYF. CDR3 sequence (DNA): TGTGCCAGTACATTCACCGGGACCCCAGGAGAGCAGTACTTC.

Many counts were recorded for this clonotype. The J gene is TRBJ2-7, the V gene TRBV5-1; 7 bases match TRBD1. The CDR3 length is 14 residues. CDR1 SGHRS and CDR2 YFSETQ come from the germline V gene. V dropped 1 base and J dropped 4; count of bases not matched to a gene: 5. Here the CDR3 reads CASSLQGDRYEQYF. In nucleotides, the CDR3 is TGCGCCAGCAGCTTGCAGGGGGACAGATACGAGCAGTACTTC.

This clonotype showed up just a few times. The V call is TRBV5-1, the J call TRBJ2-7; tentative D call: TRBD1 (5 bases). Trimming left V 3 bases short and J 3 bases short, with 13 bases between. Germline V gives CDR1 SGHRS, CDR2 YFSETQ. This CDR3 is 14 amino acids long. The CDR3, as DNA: TGCGCCAGCAGCTCGTCGACAGATTACTACGAGCAGTACTTC. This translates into CASSSSTDYYEQYF. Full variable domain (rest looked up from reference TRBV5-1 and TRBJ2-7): KAGVTQTPRYLIKTRGQQVTLSCSPISGHRSVSWYQQTPGQGLQFLFEYFSETQRNKGNFPGRFSGRQFSNSRSEMNVSTLELGDSALYLCASSSSTDYYEQYFGPGTRLTVT.